This T cell receptor (beta chain) was documented in a study of CD4 T cells in relation to SARS-CoV-2 and coronaviruses. Whole-study context: ViraFEST: approximately 10-day antigen culture of PBMCs, then TCR beta CDR3 sequencing. Crossreactive spike epitopes shared across donors were mapped to their HLA restriction. Findings of the study overall: The cross-reactivity analysis covered only spike protein, not other viral proteins. Crossreactive clones expanded significantly less to SARS-CoV-2 than monoreactive clones.

TCRdb's copy holds only in-frame clones and misses some; the assay was immunoSEQ multiplex PCR. The table lists roughly 17,000 clones, around 82% of them singletons. Before the COVID-19 pandemic, during about 2011-2019, CD4+ T cells were taken from unexposed donors. After roughly 9 days of culture, CD4+ T cells were isolated. As for this clone: Its antigen is as yet unknown.

The V end was cut by 2 bases, the J end by 9 bases, with 13 bases between. This CDR3 region has 13 residues. The chain combines TRBV12-3 or TRBV12-4 with TRBJ1-1; a weak D match, TRBD1 (5 bases). Sequencing was done on a sample of CD4+ T cells from PBMCs, cultured in vitro. The source of this sequence is a human donor in good health. In nucleotides, the CDR3 is TGTGCCAGCAGTTTATTCAGGGAATCTAAAGCTTTCTTT. Translation: CASSLFRESKAFF.